Included here is one T cell receptor (beta chain) sequence, with context. Its specificity is unknown. The TCR alpha and TCR beta cDNA libraries, bearing sample barcodes and UMIs, were generated by 5'RACE using constant-segment primers. TCRdb redid the calling of the 5' RACE reads with MiXCR, one entry per CDR3 protein. The table has about 410,000 distinct CDR3 sequences, under 20% seen once. The germline V and J ends were trimmed by 0 bases and 0 bases, with 23 bases remaining between them. In germline, CDR1 is LGHDT, CDR2 YNNKEL (reference sequence). The CDR3 totals 21 residues. The sample belongs to a study of T-cell memory formation after mild COVID-19. Regarding the study as a whole: The CD4+ clones that contracted clustered mainly within CM and EM, and the CD8+ clones concentrated in EMRA.

The sequence was collected from a man younger than 30 who had mild COVID-19 (a few samples of this study predate the infection). Cell type and time point are not known. The gene calls are TRBV3-1 and TRBJ2-2; perhaps D is TRBD1 or TRBD2 (5 bases each). The sequenced material came from PBMCs or a T cell subset sorted from them (not recorded which). The CDR3 region has the DNA TGTGCCAGCAGCCAAGAAGGTTTGGGCGAGGGGCAACCGTCGAACACCGGGGAGCTGTTTTTT. Translating it yields CASSQEGLGEGQPSNTGELFF.